The 10 T cell receptor beta chains listed next were all sequenced from one sample in a study of shared clonotypes between healthy human individuals. This table comes from immunoSEQ multiplex PCR, and its TCRdb copy is limited to in-frame clones, with some not included. The sample holds 2,500,000 or so clones, 80% to 95% seen once. Input material: naive CD4+ T cells from PBMCs. As to subset: CD45RA+ positively selected. Every receptor here comes from a young man in good health. Some clones in this sample may be carry-over from other donors' samples.

Note on this clone: Other nucleotide sequences from this sample produce the same CDR3. V gene TRBV7-9 combines with J gene TRBJ2-7, with D unresolved. CDR1 SEHNR and CDR2 FQNEAQ come from the germline V gene (reference sequence). CDR3 length equals 13 residues. The V end lost 1 base, the J end lost 6 bases, and 10 bases lay between the germline ends. The CDR3 region is CASSLDGSGEQYF. Here the CDR3 DNA reads TGTGCCAGCAGCTTAGATGGCTCTGGCGAGCAGTACTTC.

This chain links TRBV19 with TRBJ1-5, with 10 bases lining up with TRBD1. From germline, CDR1 is LNHDA and CDR2 SQIVND (reference sequence). V lost 3 bases, J lost 4 bases, and 6 bases stayed unmatched. The CDR3 length is 16 residues. The DNA for the CDR3 is TGTGCCAGTAGTATTCGAATGGGACAGGGGAATCAGCCCCAGCATTTT. This sequence encodes CASSIRMGQGNQPQHF. Full variable domain (missing parts from reference TRBV19 and TRBJ1-5): DGGITQSPKYLFRKEGQNVTLSCEQNLNHDAMYWYRQDPGQGLRLIYYSQIVNDFQKGDIAEGYSVSREKKESFPLTVTSAQKNPTAFYLCASSIRMGQGNQPQHFGDGTRLSIL.

Notes on this clone: Other DNA sequences of this sample code for an identical CDR3. The V and J genes are TRBV2 and TRBJ1-2; the D is unclear. The CDR3 runs to 12 residues. V was cut by 4 bases and J by 4 bases, with 7 bases left in between. Germline V lookup: CDR1 SNHLY, CDR2 FYNNEI. The CDR3 loop is CASSGRSYGYTF. The CDR3 DNA reads as TGTGCCAGCAGTGGTCGAAGCTATGGCTACACCTTC.

This clone was seen only once. The chain combines TRBV7-2 with TRBJ2-7; D is perhaps TRBD1 (5 bases). Trimming removed 4 bases from V and 2 bases from J, with 12 bases in between. The germline V gene has CDR1 SGHTA and CDR2 FQGNSA. The CDR3 contains 14 residues. DNA of the CDR3: TGTGCCAGCAGCTCCAAGCAGGGCCCCTACGAGCAGTACTTC. This codes for CASSSKQGPYEQYF.

The V gene is TRBV9, the J gene TRBJ2-4; 15 bases align to TRBD2. The CDR3 has 19 amino acids. V trimming: 0 bases; J trimming: 1 base; junction bases outside the gene matches: 5. Germline assignment: CDR1 SGDLS and CDR2 YYNGEE. The CDR3 protein is CASSVDGLAGGLAKNIQYF. The CDR3 coding sequence is TGTGCCAGCAGCGTAGACGGACTAGCGGGAGGGCTCGCCAAAAACATTCAGTACTTC.

The V call is TRBV5-5, the J call TRBJ1-4; 7 bases map to TRBD1. V lost 0 bases and J lost 5; bases outside the gene matches: 7. This CDR3 spans 16 amino acids. Germline lookup yields CDR1 SGHKS and CDR2 YYEKEE (reference sequence). The CDR3 spells CASSLARDRLNEKLFF. CDR3 nucleotides: TGTGCCAGCAGCTTGGCCCGGGACAGACTGAATGAAAAACTGTTTTTT. The full variable domain, with the rest looked up from reference TRBV5-5 and TRBJ1-4, is DAGVTQSPTHLIKTRGQQVTLRCSPISGHKSVSWYQQVLGQGPQFIFQYYEKEERGRGNFPDRFSARQFPNYSSELNVNALLLGDSALYLCASSLARDRLNEKLFFGSGTQLSVL.

This sequence joins TRBV30 and TRBJ1-2; D unclear. This CDR3 has 13 residues. Germline CDR1 is GTSNPN and CDR2 is SVGIG (reference sequence). Trimming took off 3 bases at V and 4 bases at J, with 12 bases between the two ends. CDR3 sequence: CAWRGNGAYGYTF. In DNA form, the CDR3 reads TGTGCCTGGAGAGGGAATGGAGCCTATGGCTACACCTTC.

The chain is built from TRBV9 and TRBJ2-5; D gene uncertain. V dropped 0 bases and J dropped 1 base, with 13 bases sitting between them. CDR1 and CDR2 (germline): SGDLS, YYNGEE. The length of the CDR3 is 16 residues. The CDR3 DNA sequence: TGTGCCAGCAGCGTAGGCCCCCATAATCCCCAAGAGACCCAGTACTTC. Protein product: CASSVGPHNPQETQYF.

The J gene is TRBJ2-5, the V gene TRBV9; TRBD2 might be the D (6 bases). CDR3 length: 16 amino acids. V lost 3 bases to trimming and J lost 5 bases, with 20 bases between them. Germline CDR1 and CDR2: SGDLS and YYNGEE. CDR3 coding DNA: TGTGCCAGCAGCGACGAGGTCGGAGGGGCTTGGGAGACCCAGTACTTC. It is translated as CASSDEVGGAWETQYF.

The rearrangement uses TRBV29-1 and TRBJ1-1; 7 positions match TRBD1. J lost 4 bases, V lost 6 bases, and 11 bases had no gene match. This CDR3 spans 14 amino acids. CDR1 and CDR2 from the germline V gene are SQVTM and ANQGSEA. The CDR3 here is CSVRVWQGGTEAFF. The CDR3 DNA sequence: TGCAGCGTGAGGGTTTGGCAGGGGGGCACTGAAGCTTTCTTT.